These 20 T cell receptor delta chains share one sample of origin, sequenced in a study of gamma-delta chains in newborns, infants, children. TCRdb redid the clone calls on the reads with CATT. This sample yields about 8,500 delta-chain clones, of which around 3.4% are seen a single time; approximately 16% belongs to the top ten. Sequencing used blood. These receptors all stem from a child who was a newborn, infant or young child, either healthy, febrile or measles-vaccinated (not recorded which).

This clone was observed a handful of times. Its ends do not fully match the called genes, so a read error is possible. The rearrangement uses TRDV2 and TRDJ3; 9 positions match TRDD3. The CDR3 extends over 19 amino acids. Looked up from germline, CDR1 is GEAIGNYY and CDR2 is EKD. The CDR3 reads CACDTGWGIPSWDTQQMFF. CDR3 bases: TGTGCCTGTGACACCGGCTGGGGGATCCCCTCCTGGGACACCCAACAGATGTTTTTC.

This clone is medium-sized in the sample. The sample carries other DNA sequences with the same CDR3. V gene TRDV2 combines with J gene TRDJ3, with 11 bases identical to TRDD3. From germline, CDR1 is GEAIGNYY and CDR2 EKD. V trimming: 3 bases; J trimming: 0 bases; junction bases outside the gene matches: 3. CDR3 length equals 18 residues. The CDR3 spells CACDSLGDTSWDTRQMFF. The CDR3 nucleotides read TGTGCCTGTGACTCCCTGGGGGATACCTCCTGGGACACCCGACAGATGTTTTTC.

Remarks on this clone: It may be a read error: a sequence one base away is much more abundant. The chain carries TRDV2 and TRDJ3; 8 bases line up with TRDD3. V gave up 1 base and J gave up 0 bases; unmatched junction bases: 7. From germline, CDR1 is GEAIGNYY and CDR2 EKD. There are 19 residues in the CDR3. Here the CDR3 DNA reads TGTGCCTGTGACACTGGGGGATGGTTCATCTCCTGGGACACCCGACAGATGTTTTTC. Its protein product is CACDTGGWFISWDTRQMFF.

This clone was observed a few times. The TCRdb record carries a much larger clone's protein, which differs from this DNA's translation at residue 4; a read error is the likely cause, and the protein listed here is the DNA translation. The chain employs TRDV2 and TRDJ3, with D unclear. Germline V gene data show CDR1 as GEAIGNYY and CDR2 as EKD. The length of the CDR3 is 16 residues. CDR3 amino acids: CACGTVGSWDTRQMFF. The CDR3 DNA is TGTGCCTGTGGCACCGTGGGCTCCTGGGACACCCGACAGATGTTTTTC.

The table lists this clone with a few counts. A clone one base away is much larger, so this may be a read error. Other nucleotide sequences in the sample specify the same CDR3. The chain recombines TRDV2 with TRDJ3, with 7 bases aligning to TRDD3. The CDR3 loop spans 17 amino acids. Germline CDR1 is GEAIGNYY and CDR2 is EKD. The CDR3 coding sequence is TGTGCCTGTGACACCGTACTGGGGCCCTGGGACACCCGTCAGATGTTTTTC. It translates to CACDTVLGPWDTRQMFF.

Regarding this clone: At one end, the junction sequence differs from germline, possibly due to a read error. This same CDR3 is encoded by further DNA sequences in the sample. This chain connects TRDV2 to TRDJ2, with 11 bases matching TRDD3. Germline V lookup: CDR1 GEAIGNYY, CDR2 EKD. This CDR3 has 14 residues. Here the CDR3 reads CACDTVGDTAQPFF. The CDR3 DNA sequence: TGTGCCTGTGACACCGTGGGGGATACGGCACAACCCTTCTTT.

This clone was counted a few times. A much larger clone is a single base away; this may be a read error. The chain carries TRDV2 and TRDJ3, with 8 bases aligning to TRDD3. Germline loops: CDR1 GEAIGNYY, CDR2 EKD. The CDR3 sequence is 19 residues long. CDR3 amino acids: CARDPVLGVSSWDTRQMFF. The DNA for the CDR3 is TGTGCCCGTGACCCCGTACTGGGGGTAAGCTCCTGGGACACCCGACAGATGTTTTTC.

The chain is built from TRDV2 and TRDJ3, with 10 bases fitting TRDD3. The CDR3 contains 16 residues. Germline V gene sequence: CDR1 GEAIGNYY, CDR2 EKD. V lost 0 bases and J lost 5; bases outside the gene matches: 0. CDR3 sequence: CACDTWGIRDTRQMFF. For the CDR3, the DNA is TGTGCCTGTGACACCTGGGGGATACGGGACACCCGACAGATGTTTTTC.

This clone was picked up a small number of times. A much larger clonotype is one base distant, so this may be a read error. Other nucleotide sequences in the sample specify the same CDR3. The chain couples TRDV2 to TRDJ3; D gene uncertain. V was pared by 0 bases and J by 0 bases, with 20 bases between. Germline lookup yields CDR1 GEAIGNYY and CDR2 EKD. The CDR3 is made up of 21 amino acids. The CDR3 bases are TGTGCCTGTGACACCGCGCCGCGAGGGGTGTACGACTCCTGGGACACCCGACAGATGTTTTTC. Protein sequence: CACDTAPRGVYDSWDTRQMFF.

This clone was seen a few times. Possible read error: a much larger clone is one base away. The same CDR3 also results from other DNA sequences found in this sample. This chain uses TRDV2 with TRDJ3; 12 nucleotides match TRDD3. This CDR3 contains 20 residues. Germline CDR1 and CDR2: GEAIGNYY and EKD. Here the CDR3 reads CACDTVLGDTSSWDTRQMFF. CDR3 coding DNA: TGTGCTTGTGACACCGTACTGGGGGATACCAGCTCCTGGGACACCCGACAGATGTTTTTC.

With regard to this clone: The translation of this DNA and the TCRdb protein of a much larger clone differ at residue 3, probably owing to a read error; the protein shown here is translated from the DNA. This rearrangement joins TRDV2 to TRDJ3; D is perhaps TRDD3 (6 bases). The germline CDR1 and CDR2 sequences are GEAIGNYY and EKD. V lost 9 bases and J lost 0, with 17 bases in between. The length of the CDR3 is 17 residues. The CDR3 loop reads CAGYHTGSSWDTRQMFF. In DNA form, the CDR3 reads TGTGCCGGTTACCATACTGGGAGCTCCTGGGACACCCGACAGATGTTTTTC.

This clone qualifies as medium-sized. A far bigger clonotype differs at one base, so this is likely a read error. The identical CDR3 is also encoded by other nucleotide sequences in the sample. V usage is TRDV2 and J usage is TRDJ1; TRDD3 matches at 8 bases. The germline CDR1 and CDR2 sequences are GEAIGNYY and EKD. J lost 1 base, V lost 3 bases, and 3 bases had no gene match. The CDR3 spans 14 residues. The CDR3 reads CACDVLGATDKLIF. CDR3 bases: TGTGCCTGTGACGTACTGGGGGCCACCGATAAACTCATCTTT.

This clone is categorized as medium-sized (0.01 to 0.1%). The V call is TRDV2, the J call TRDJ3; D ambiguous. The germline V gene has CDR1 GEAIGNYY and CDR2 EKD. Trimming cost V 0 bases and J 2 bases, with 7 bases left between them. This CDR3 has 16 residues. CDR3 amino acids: CACDTMGTWDTRQMFF. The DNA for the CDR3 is TGTGCCTGTGACACCATGGGAACCTGGGACACCCGACAGATGTTTTTC.

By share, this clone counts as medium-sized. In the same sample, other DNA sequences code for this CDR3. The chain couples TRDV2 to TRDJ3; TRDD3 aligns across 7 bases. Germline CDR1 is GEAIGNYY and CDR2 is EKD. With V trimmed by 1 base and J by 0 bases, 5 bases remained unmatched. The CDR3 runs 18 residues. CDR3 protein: CACDTGWGSSWDTRQMFF. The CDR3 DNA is TGTGCCTGTGACACGGGGTGGGGGAGCTCCTGGGACACCCGACAGATGTTTTTC.

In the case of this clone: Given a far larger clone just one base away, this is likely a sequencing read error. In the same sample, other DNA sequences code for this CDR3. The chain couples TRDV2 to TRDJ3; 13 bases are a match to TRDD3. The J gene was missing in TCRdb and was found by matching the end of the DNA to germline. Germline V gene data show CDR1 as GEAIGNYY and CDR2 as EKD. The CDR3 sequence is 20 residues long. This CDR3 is CSCDTVLGDTSSWDTRQMFF. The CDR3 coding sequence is TGTTCCTGTGACACCGTACTGGGGGATACGAGCTCCTGGGACACCCGACAGATGTTTTTC.

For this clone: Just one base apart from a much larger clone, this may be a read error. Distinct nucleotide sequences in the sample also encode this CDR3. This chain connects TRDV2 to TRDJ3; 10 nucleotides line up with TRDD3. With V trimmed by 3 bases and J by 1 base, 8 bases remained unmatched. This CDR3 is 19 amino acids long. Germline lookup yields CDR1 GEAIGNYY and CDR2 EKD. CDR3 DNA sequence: TGTGCCTGTGACGCAACTGGGGGATTCCCATCCTGGGACACCCGACAGATGTTTTTC. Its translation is CACDATGGFPSWDTRQMFF.

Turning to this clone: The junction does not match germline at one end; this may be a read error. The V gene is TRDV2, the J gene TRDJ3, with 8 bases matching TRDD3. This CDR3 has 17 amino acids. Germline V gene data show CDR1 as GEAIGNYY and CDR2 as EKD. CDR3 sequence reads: CACDTVLGVWVTRQMFF. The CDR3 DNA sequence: TGTGCCTGTGACACCGTACTGGGGGTCTGGGTCACCCGACAGATGTTTTTC.

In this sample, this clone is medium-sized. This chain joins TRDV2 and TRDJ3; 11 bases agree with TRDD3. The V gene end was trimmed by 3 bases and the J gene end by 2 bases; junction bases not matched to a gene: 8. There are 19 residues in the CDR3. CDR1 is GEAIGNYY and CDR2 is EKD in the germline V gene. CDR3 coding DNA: TGTGCCTGTGACCATGCTGGGGGATACCATACCTGGGACACCCGACAGATGTTTTTC. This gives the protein CACDHAGGYHTWDTRQMFF.

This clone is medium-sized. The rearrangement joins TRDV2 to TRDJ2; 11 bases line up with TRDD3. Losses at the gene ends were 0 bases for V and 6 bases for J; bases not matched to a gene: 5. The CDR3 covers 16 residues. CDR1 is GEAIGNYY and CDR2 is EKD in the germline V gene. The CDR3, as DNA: TGTGCCTGTGACACCCTGGTGGGGGATACGCCAGCACAACTCTTCTTT. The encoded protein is CACDTLVGDTPAQLFF.

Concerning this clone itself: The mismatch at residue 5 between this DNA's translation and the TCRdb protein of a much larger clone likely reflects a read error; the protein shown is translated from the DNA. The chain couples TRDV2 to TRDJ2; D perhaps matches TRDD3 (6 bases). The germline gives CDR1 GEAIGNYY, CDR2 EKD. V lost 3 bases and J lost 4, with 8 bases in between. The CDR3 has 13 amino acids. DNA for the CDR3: TGTGCCTGTGACGCCTGGGGGACAGCACAACTCTTCTTT. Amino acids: CACDAWGTAQLFF.